Below, one T cell receptor beta chain is given with its context. Per the authors' pipeline: Nucleated cell number was recorded as an estimate derived from reference gene primer amplification. The method was immunoSEQ multiplex PCR; TCRdb's version includes in-frame clones alone and lacks a portion of them. V and J calls and clone size are given by that table; D and trimming were obtained from the DNA. The data contain roughly 180,000 clones, about 85% of them singletons. The sample belongs to a study of blood T cell repertoires in COVID-19. Study details: Material from acute and convalescent COVID-19 was sourced from the United States, Italy and Spain. PBMCs, B-cell-depleted T cells, or T cells were the source of the cDNA or gDNA that made up the material.

The receptor's source is a man in his sixties who had recovered from COVID-19. The sequenced material came from peripheral blood.

CDR3 sequence: CASSERQTLRYGYTF. CDR3 DNA sequence: TGTGCCAGCAGTGAACGACAGACCCTACGCTATGGCTACACCTTC. The chain combines TRBV25-1 with TRBJ1-2, with TRBD1 as a possible D gene (5 bases). In germline, CDR1 is MGHDK, CDR2 SYGVNS. This CDR3 has 15 amino acids. Trimming took off 2 bases at V and 4 bases at J, with 14 bases between the two ends.